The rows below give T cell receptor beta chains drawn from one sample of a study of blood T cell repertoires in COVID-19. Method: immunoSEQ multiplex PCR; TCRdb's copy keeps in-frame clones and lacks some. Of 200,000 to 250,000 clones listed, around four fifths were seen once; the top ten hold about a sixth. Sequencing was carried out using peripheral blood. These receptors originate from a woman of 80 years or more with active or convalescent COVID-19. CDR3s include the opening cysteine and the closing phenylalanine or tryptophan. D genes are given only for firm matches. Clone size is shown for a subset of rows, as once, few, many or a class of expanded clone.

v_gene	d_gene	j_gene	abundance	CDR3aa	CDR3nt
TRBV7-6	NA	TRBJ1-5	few	CASSLETGYNQPQHF	TGTGCCAGCAGCTTAGAAACAGGGTACAATCAGCCCCAGCATTTT
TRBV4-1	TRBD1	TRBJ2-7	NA	CASSQPDRVGFEQYF	TGCGCCAGCAGCCAACCAGACAGGGTTGGATTTGAGCAGTACTTC
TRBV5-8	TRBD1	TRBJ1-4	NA	CASSQGQGKEKLFF	TGTGCCAGCAGCCAGGGACAGGGGAAAGAAAAACTGTTTTTT
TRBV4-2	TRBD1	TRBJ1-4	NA	CASSPKEGQGSEKLFF	TGTGCCAGCAGCCCAAAGGAGGGACAGGGCTCTGAAAAACTGTTTTTT
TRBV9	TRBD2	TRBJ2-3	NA	CASSAISGGPLDTQYF	TGTGCCAGCAGCGCTATCTCGGGGGGGCCGTTAGATACGCAGTATTTT
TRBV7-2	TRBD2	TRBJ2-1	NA	CASSLRRKGGINEQFF	TGTGCCAGCAGCTTACGTCGTAAGGGAGGGATCAATGAGCAGTTCTTC
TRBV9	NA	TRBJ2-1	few	CASSPRGQAAYNEQFF	TGTGCCAGCAGCCCCAGGGGCCAAGCTGCCTACAATGAGCAGTTCTTC
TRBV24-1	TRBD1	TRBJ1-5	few	CATSAVGTAENQPQHF	TGTGCCACCAGTGCCGTTGGGACAGCTGAAAATCAGCCCCAGCATTTT
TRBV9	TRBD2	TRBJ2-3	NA	CASRAGGSTDTQYF	TGTGCCAGCAGGGCGGGGGGAAGCACAGATACGCAGTATTTT
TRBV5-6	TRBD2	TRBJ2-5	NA	CASTLVIGSGSQETQYF	TGTGCCAGCACTCTCGTTATTGGTAGCGGGAGCCAAGAGACCCAGTACTTC
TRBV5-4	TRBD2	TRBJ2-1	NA	CASSLGLADSYNEQFF	TGTGCCAGCAGCTTAGGGCTAGCGGACTCCTACAATGAGCAGTTCTTC
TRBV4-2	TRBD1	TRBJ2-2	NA	CASSQDTGATGELFF	TGTGCCAGCAGCCAAGACACAGGGGCAACAGGGGAGCTGTTTTTT
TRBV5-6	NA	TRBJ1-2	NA	CASSLVGTPFYGYTF	TGTGCCAGCAGCTTGGTTGGGACACCATTCTATGGCTACACCTTC
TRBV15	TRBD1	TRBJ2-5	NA	CATSRDSDRGRVLETQYF	TGTGCCACCAGCAGAGATTCGGACAGGGGGCGCGTTCTGGAGACCCAGTACTTC
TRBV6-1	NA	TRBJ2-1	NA	CASSEIPTGTTPPRQFF	TGTGCCAGCAGTGAGATACCGACAGGTACCACCCCCCCCCGGCAGTTCTTC
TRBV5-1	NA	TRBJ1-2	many	CASSLAEANYGYTF	TGCGCCAGCAGCTTGGCCGAGGCTAACTATGGCTACACCTTC
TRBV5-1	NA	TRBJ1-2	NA	CASSLGQATNYGYTF	TGCGCCAGCAGCTTGGGACAGGCGACTAACTATGGCTACACCTTC
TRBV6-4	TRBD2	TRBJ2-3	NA	CASSDTSGTDTQYF	TGTGCCAGCAGTGACACTAGCGGCACAGATACGCAGTATTTT
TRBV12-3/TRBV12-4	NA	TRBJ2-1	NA	CASSLRGGEQFF	TGTGCCAGCAGTTTAAGGGGGGGTGAGCAGTTCTTC
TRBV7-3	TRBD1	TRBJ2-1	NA	CASSLDRGEYNEQFF	TGTGCCAGCAGCTTGGACAGGGGGGAGTACAATGAGCAGTTCTTC
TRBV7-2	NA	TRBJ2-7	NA	CASSLQGGGTYEQYF	TGTGCCAGCAGCTTACAGGGGGGCGGGACCTACGAGCAGTACTTC
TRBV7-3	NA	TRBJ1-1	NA	CASSLGQNTEAFF	TGTGCCAGCAGCTTAGGACAAAACACTGAAGCTTTCTTT
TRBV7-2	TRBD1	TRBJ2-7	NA	CASSMRTGEQYF	TGTGCCAGCAGCATGAGGACAGGGGAGCAGTACTTC
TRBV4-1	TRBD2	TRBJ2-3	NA	CASSQPGLAGGSDTQYF	TGCGCCAGCAGCCAACCTGGACTAGCGGGAGGGTCGGATACGCAGTATTTT
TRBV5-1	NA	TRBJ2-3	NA	CASTPGLRTDTQYF	TGCGCCAGCACCCCGGGACTTCGCACAGATACGCAGTATTTT
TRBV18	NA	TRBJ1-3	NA	CASSPRDRYSGNTIYF	TGTGCCAGCTCACCACGCGACAGATACTCTGGAAACACCATATATTTT
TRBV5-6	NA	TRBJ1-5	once	CASSFRRGGRDNQPQHF	TGTGCCAGCAGCTTCCGACGGGGGGGTCGGGACAATCAGCCCCAGCATTTT
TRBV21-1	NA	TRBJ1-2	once	CASSNPKPWGVERNTF	TGTGCCAGCAGCAATCCTAAACCCTGGGGAGTAGAGCGAAACACCTTC
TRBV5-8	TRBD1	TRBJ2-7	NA	CASSTVTGVEQYF	TGTGCCAGCAGCACCGTCACAGGGGTCGAGCAGTACTTC
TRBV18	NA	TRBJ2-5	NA	CASSPPSGAGETQYF	TGTGCCAGCTCACCACCTTCAGGGGCTGGGGAGACCCAGTACTTC
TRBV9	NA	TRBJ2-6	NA	CASSPTNRVWGSGANVLTF	TGTGCCAGCAGCCCAACGAACAGGGTGTGGGGCTCTGGGGCCAACGTCCTGACTTTC
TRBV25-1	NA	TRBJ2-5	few	CASSASGTRETQYF	TGTGCCAGCAGTGCCTCCGGGACAAGAGAGACCCAGTACTTC
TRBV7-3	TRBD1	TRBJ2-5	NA	CASRRGTGSQETQYF	TGTGCCAGCAGACGGGGGACAGGGTCCCAAGAGACCCAGTACTTC
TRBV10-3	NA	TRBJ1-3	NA	CAISEATMGSSGNTIYF	TGTGCCATCAGTGAGGCGACAATGGGCAGCTCTGGAAACACCATATATTTT
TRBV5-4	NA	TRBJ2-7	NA	CASSYRLENREQYF	TGTGCCAGCAGCTATCGACTGGAAAATCGCGAGCAGTACTTC
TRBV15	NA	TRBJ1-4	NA	CATSRYGGEKLFF	TGTGCCACCAGCAGATATGGGGGGGAAAAACTGTTTTTT
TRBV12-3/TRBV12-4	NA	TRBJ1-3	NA	CASSLALGNTIYF	TGTGCCAGCAGTTTAGCCCTAGGAAACACCATATATTTT
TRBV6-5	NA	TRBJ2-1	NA	CASTRGNNEQFF	TGTGCCAGCACCCGGGGGAACAATGAGCAGTTCTTC
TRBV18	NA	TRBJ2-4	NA	CASSNSAGQAYLAKNIQYF	TGTGCCAGCTCAAACTCAGCGGGACAGGCTTATTTAGCCAAAAACATTCAGTACTTC
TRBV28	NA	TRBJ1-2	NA	CASSSTANYGYTF	TGTGCCAGCAGCTCTACAGCTAACTATGGCTACACCTTC
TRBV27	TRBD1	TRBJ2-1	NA	CASSSPNRDRVVNEQFF	TGTGCCAGCAGTTCCCCAAACCGGGACAGGGTGGTCAATGAGCAGTTCTTC